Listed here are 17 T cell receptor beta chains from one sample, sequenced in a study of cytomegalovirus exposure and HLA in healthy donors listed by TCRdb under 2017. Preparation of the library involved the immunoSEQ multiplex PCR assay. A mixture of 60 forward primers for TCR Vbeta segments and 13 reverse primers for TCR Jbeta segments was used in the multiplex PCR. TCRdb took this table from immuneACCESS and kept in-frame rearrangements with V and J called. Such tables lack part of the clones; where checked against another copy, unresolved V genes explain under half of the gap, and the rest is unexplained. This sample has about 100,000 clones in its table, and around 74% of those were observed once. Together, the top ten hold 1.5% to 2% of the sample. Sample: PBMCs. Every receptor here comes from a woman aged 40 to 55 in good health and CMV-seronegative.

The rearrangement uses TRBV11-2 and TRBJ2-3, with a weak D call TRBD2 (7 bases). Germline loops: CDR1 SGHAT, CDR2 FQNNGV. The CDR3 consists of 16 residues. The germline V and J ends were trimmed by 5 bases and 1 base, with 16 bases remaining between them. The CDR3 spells CASSPRGGAGTDTQYF. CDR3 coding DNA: TGTGCCAGCAGCCCGAGGGGGGGGGCCGGCACAGATACGCAGTATTTT. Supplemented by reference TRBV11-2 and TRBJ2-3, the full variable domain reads EAGVAQSPRYKIIEKRQSVAFWCNPISGHATLYWYQQILGQGPKLLIQFQNNGVVDDSQLPKDRFSAERLKGVDSTLKIQPAKLEDSAVYLCASSPRGGAGTDTQYFGPGTRLTVL.

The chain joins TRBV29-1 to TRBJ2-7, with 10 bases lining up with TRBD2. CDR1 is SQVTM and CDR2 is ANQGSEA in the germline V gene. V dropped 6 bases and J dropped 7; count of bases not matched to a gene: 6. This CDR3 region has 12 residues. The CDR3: CSVAIAGGEQYF. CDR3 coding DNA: TGCAGCGTGGCAATAGCGGGAGGAGAGCAGTACTTC.

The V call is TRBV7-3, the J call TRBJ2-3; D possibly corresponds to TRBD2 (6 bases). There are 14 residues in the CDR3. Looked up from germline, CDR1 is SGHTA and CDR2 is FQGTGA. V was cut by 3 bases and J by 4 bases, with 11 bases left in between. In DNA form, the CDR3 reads TGTGCCAGCAGCTTGGGCGCGGGGTCAGATACGCAGTATTTT. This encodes CASSLGAGSDTQYF.

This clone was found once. CDR3 amino acids: CASTGAGDYQPQHF. The CDR3 nucleotides are TGTGCCAGCACTGGGGCAGGGGATTATCAGCCCCAGCATTTT. This rearrangement joins TRBV6-6 to TRBJ1-5; weak D call: TRBD1 (6 bases). The CDR3 spans 14 residues. Germline V gene data show CDR1 as MNHNY and CDR2 as SVGAGI (reference sequence). The V gene lost 7 bases and the J gene lost 5 bases, with 15 bases spanning the gap.

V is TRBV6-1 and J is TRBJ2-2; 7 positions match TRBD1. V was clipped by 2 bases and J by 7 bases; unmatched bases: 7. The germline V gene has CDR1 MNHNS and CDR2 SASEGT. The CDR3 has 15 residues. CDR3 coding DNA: TGTGCCAGCAGTGAATACAGGGGCGGAGGCGGGGAGCTGTTTTTT. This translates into CASSEYRGGGGELFF.

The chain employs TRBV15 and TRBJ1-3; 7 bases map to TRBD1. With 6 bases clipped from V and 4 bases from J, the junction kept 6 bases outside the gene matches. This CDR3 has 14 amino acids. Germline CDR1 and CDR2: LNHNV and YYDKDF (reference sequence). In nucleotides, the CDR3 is TGTGCCACCAGGAACAGGGGTTTCGGAAACACCATATATTTT. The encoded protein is CATRNRGFGNTIYF.

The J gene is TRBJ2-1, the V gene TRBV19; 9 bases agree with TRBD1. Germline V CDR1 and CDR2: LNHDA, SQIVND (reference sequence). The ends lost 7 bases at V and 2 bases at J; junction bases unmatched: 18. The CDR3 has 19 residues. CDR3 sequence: CASTPKLGQGKGAYNEQFF. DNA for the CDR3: TGTGCCAGTACCCCTAAGCTGGGACAGGGTAAGGGAGCCTACAATGAGCAGTTCTTC.

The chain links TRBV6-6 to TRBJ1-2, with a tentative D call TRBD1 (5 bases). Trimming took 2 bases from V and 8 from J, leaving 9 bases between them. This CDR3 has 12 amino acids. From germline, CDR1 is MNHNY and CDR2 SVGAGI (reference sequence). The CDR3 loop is CASSYPQGGYTF. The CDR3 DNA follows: TGTGCCAGCAGTTACCCCCAGGGCGGCTACACCTTC.

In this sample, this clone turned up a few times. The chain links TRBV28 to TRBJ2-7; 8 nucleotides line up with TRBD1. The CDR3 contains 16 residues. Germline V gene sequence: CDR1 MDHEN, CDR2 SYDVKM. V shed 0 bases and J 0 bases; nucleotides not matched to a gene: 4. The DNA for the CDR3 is TGTGCCAGCAGTTTATGGACAGGGGTCAGCTCCTACGAGCAGTACTTC. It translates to CASSLWTGVSSYEQYF.

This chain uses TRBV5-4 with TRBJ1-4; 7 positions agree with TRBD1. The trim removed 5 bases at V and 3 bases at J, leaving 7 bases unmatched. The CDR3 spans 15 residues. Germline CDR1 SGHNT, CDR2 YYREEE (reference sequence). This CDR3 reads CASSFEGQPNEKLFF. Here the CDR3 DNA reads TGTGCCAGCAGTTTCGAGGGACAGCCTAATGAAAAACTGTTTTTT.

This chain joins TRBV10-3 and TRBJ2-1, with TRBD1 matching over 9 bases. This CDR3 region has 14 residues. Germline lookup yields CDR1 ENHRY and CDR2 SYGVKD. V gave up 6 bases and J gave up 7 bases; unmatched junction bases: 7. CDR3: CAIRAQGAENEQFF. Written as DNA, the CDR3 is TGTGCCATCAGGGCACAGGGGGCTGAAAATGAGCAGTTCTTC.

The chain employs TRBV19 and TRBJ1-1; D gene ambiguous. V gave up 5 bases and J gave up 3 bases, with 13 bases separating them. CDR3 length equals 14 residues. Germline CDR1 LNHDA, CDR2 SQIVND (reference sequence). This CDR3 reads CASSLSPRDTEAFF. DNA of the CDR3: TGTGCCAGTAGTCTCTCTCCGAGGGACACTGAAGCTTTCTTT.

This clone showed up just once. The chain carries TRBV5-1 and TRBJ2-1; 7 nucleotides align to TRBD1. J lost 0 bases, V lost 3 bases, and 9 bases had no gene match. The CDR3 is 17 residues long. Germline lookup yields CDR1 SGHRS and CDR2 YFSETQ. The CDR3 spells CASSSGTVRGSYNEQFF. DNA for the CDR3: TGCGCCAGCAGCTCCGGGACAGTCAGGGGCTCCTACAATGAGCAGTTCTTC.

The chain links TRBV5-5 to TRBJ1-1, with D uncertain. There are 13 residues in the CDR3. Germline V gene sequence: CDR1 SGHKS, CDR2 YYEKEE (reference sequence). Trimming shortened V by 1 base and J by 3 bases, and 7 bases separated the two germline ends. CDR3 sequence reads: CASSLPGDTEAFF. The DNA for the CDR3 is TGTGCCAGCAGCTTGCCCGGGGACACTGAAGCTTTCTTT.

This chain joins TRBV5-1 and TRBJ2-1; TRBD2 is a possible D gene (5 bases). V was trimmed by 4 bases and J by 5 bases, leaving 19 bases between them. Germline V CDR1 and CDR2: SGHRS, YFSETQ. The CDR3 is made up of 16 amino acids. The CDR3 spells CASSPLGAEVDNEQFF. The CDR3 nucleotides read TGCGCCAGCAGCCCCTTGGGAGCGGAAGTGGACAATGAGCAGTTCTTC.

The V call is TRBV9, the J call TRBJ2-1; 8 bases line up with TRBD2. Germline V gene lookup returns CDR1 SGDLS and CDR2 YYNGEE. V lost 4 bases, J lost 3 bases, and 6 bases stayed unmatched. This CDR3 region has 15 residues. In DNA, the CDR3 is TGTGCCAGCAGCCTAGAGACTAGCGTCTACAATGAGCAGTTCTTC. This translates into CASSLETSVYNEQFF.

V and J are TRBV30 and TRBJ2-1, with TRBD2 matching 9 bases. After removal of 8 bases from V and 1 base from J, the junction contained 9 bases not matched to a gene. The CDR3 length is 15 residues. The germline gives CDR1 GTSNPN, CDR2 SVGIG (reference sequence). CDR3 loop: CAQTSGVGSYNEQFF. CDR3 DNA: TGTGCCCAGACTAGCGGTGTCGGATCCTACAATGAGCAGTTCTTC.